These T cell receptor beta chains were read from a single sample in a study of CD8 T cells in ankylosing spondylitis. TCRdb called the 5' RACE reads again in MiXCR, with one record for every CDR3 protein. The table lists some 150,000 distinct CDR3 sequences, around 43% of them singletons. Sequencing input: synovial fluid, either unsorted or a sorted T cell fraction (not recorded which). Every receptor here comes from a male donor with ankylosing spondylitis. Both conserved end residues are part of each CDR3. The D gene is left open where the match is weak. Only some rows state a clone size, as once, few, many or a class for expanded clones.

size	V	J	D	DNA	CDR3
few	TRBV6-2/TRBV6-3	TRBJ2-5	TRBD2	TGTGCCAGCAGTAACCGGGAGGCGGAGACCCAGTACTTC	CASSNREAETQYF
NA	TRBV9	TRBJ2-5	NA	TGTGCCAGCAGCGTAGCGGGAGAAGAGACCCAGTACTTC	CASSVAGEETQYF
NA	TRBV7-3	TRBJ2-4	TRBD2	TGTGCCAGCAGCTCCGCGCGGACTAGCGGGGGGAAAAACATTCAGTACTTC	CASSSARTSGGKNIQYF
NA	TRBV12-3/TRBV12-4	TRBJ1-2	NA	TGTGCCAGCAGTTTCCCTCCGGGTACTCCTGGTTATGGCTACACCTTC	CASSFPPGTPGYGYTF
NA	TRBV9	TRBJ1-1	NA	TGTGCCAGCAGCGTAGCGGCAGGGAACACTGAAGCTTTCTTT	CASSVAAGNTEAFF
NA	TRBV15	TRBJ1-5	NA	TGTGCCACCAGCAGAAGGGGCGGTCAGCCCCAGCATTTT	CATSRRGGQPQHF
NA	TRBV3-1	TRBJ2-2	TRBD1	TGTGCCAGCAGCCGACAGGGAACCACCGGGGAGCTGTTTTTT	CASSRQGTTGELFF
NA	TRBV9	TRBJ2-1	TRBD2	TGTGCCAGCAGCGTACGAGCTGGGACTAGCGGGAGGAATGAGCAGTTCTTC	CASSVRAGTSGRNEQFF
NA	TRBV13	TRBJ2-1	TRBD2	TGTGCCAGCAGCCCCGCTATAGCGGGAACGGAGCAGTTCTTC	CASSPAIAGTEQFF
NA	TRBV12-3/TRBV12-4	TRBJ1-6	NA	TGTGCCAGCAGAATAAGGCGGACTTCACCCCTCCACTTT	CASRIRRTSPLHF
NA	TRBV4-3	TRBJ1-1	NA	TGCGCCAGCAGCCAAGTGGGCATGAACACTGAAGCTTTCTTT	CASSQVGMNTEAFF
few	TRBV25-1	TRBJ2-3	NA	TGTGCCAGCAGCCCCTGGGCTACCACAGATACGCAGTATTTT	CASSPWATTDTQYF
NA	TRBV28	TRBJ2-7	NA	TGTGCCAGCAGTTTCGATCCGACAGGACCCTCCTACGAGCAGTACTTC	CASSFDPTGPSYEQYF
NA	TRBV15	TRBJ1-2	NA	TGTGCCACCAGCAGAGATCACGATAACTATGGCTACACCTTC	CATSRDHDNYGYTF
NA	TRBV25-1	TRBJ1-2	NA	TGTGCCAGACTCTGGGGCGCCGACTATGGCTACACCTTC	CARLWGADYGYTF
few	TRBV7-9	TRBJ2-3	TRBD2	TGTGCCAGCAGCTTGACTAGCCGGAGCACAGATACGCAGTATTTT	CASSLTSRSTDTQYF
few	TRBV5-1	TRBJ1-5	NA	TGCGCCAGCAGCCTACCCACAGGAAAGCATTTT	CASSLPTGKHF
NA	TRBV11-2	TRBJ2-5	NA	TGTGCCAGCAGCCTCGGGCTAGGCGCGGAGACCCAGTACTTC	CASSLGLGAETQYF
NA	TRBV20-1	TRBJ1-1	NA	TGCAGTGCTAGAGTAGGCGGGCCCTTATTGAACACTGAAGCTTTCTTT	CSARVGGPLLNTEAFF
NA	TRBV12-3/TRBV12-4	TRBJ1-4	TRBD1	TGTGCCAGCAGTTTCACAGGGGGCTTTAATGAAAAACTGTTTTTT	CASSFTGGFNEKLFF
NA	TRBV9	TRBJ2-3	TRBD2	TGTGCCAGCAGCGCCCTGACTAGCGGGAGTAGTATAGATACGCAGTATTTT	CASSALTSGSSIDTQYF
NA	TRBV28	TRBJ1-5	NA	TGTGCCAGCAGTTTTGCCTTATATCAGCCCCAGCATTTT	CASSFALYQPQHF
few	TRBV4-2	TRBJ2-5	TRBD2	TGTGCCAGCAGCCGACTAGCGGGGGACCAAGAGACCCAGTACTTC	CASSRLAGDQETQYF
few	TRBV12-3/TRBV12-4	TRBJ1-2	NA	TGTGCCAGCAGTTTGGGGTTCGACACAACCTATGGCTACACCTTC	CASSLGFDTTYGYTF
NA	TRBV4-1	TRBJ2-1	TRBD2	TGCGCCAGCAGCCATCCATACCCTCTAGCGGAGACCTACAATGAGCAGTTCTTC	CASSHPYPLAETYNEQFF
NA	TRBV7-2	TRBJ1-2	NA	TGTGCCAGCATCCTAAGGACAAATGGCTACACCTTC	CASILRTNGYTF
NA	TRBV5-1	TRBJ2-7	NA	TGCGCCAGCAGCTTGCGGGACCGCGTTATCTACGAGCAGTACTTC	CASSLRDRVIYEQYF
NA	TRBV6-6	TRBJ1-5	NA	TGTGCCAGCAGTTACTCGATTCGGCGGGGCCCGCATTTT	CASSYSIRRGPHF
NA	TRBV7-9	TRBJ1-1	NA	TGTGCCAGCAGCTTAGTTCGGCCGGATTCTGAAGCTTTCTTT	CASSLVRPDSEAFF
NA	TRBV12-3/TRBV12-4	TRBJ1-2	NA	TGTGCCAGCAGTTTAGCGTCAGGGCTCCGACCATATGGCTACACCTTC	CASSLASGLRPYGYTF
few	TRBV29-1	TRBJ2-1	NA	TGCAGCGTTTCGACGGGGTACAATGAGCAGTTCTTC	CSVSTGYNEQFF
NA	TRBV12-3/TRBV12-4	TRBJ2-7	NA	TGTGCCAGCAGTTTCGGTTTCCACGGCGAGCAGTACTTC	CASSFGFHGEQYF
few	TRBV4-1	TRBJ2-1	NA	TGCGCCAGCAGCCAAGACGGGACATCCTACTACAATGAGCAGTTCTTC	CASSQDGTSYYNEQFF
NA	TRBV18	TRBJ2-3	NA	TGTGCCAGCTCACACCCCTACGACGACAGGGACTCAGATACGCAGTATTTT	CASSHPYDDRDSDTQYF
many	TRBV4-1	TRBJ2-1	TRBD2	TGCGCCAGCAGCCAAGTTGTAGCGGGGGCCCCAAATGAGCAGTTCTTC	CASSQVVAGAPNEQFF
NA	TRBV28	TRBJ2-1	TRBD2	TGTGCCAGCAATTGGGGCGGGACTAGTCTCAATGAGCAGTTCTTC	CASNWGGTSLNEQFF